This T cell receptor beta chain emerged from a study of cytomegalovirus exposure and HLA in healthy donors. Per the germline V gene, CDR1 is MRHNA and CDR2 is SNTAGT. The CDR3 has 15 residues. J lost 7 bases, V lost 2 bases, and 4 bases had no gene match. The repertoire was sequenced with immunoSEQ multiplex PCR; TCRdb's copy has only in-frame clones and lacks some. The sample lists 110,000 to 150,000 clones; approximately 91% were seen once. The sequenced material came from PBMCs. The chain recombines TRBV6-4 with TRBJ2-1; 11 bases are shared with TRBD2. The receptor was isolated from a man younger than 30 in good health and CMV-seronegative. As DNA, the CDR3 is TGTGCCAGCAGTGACAAAACTAGCGGGAGTAATGAGCAGTTCTTC. Translation: CASSDKTSGSNEQFF.